This T cell receptor beta chain comes out of a study of metastatic and nonmetastatic thyroid tumors. Study-wide points: For both blood and tumor, malignant thyroid tumors reportedly showed significantly higher TCR beta diversity than benign nodules did.

Per the authors' pipeline: In papillary thyroid cancer, a distant-metastasis classifier was built using CDR3 differences across clinicopathological groups. With MiXCR, TCRdb reprocessed the PCR reads. The V and J calls here are based on TCRdb, not the publication. In the table there are around 13,000 clones, about 12% of which are singletons. This clone occurred many times. What it recognizes is unknown. Thyroid surgery had not been preceded by any treatment in any patient. Material for sequencing was blood. The receptor's source is a female donor with papillary thyroid cancer or a benign thyroid nodule (not recorded which). Some clones in this sample may be carry-over from other donors' samples.

The CDR3 is CASSPEGDRVDNEQFF. CDR3 coding DNA: TGTGCCAGCAGCCCCGAGGGGGACAGGGTCGACAATGAGCAGTTCTTC. The gene calls are TRBV11-3 and TRBJ2-1; TRBD1 aligns across 9 bases. Looked up from germline, CDR1 is SGHNT and CDR2 is YENEEA. This CDR3 is built from 16 residues. Trimming removed 5 bases from V and 5 bases from J; junction bases left unmatched: 10.